This TCR beta chain was obtained from a study of cytomegalovirus exposure and HLA in healthy donors. Regarding this clone: The antigen remains undetermined.

Sequencing used immunoSEQ multiplex PCR; TCRdb keeps in-frame clones, though not all of them. Of about 98,000 clones in the sample, approximately 94% are singletons; the top ten hold 0.7% to 0.9%. V dropped 0 bases and J dropped 3; count of bases not matched to a gene: 2. Per germline, CDR1 SGDLS and CDR2 YYNGEE. This CDR3 spans 14 amino acids. Study-wide results and limits: Testing in vitro showed a few CMV-associated chains specific for CMV antigens.

The sequenced material came from PBMCs. V and J are TRBV9 and TRBJ1-1; 7 nucleotides match TRBD1. This TCR was recovered from a young woman in good health and CMV-seronegative. Here the CDR3 DNA reads TGTGCCAGCAGCGTAGGGACAGGAGACACTGAAGCTTTCTTT. Protein: CASSVGTGDTEAFF.